The next 21 T cell receptor beta chains were all read from a single sample in a study of blood T cell repertoires in COVID-19. Sequencing was performed with immunoSEQ multiplex PCR; in TCRdb, only in-frame clones are kept and a portion is missing. Among roughly 100,000 clones listed, over 85% were seen once. Sequencing was performed on peripheral blood. All receptors come from a woman older than 75 in a cohort sampled during active COVID-19.

The chain uses TRBV19 and TRBJ2-7, with TRBD1 matching over 9 bases. V shed 3 bases and J 4 bases; nucleotides not matched to a gene: 7. The length of the CDR3 is 15 residues. Looked up from germline, CDR1 is LNHDA and CDR2 is SQIVND (reference sequence). CDR3 amino acids: CASSIMTGGSYEQYF. For the CDR3, the DNA is TGTGCCAGTAGTATTATGACAGGGGGATCTTACGAGCAGTACTTC.

This clone was detected only once. This rearrangement joins TRBV15 to TRBJ2-7; possible D gene TRBD2, 5 bases. Trimming removed 4 bases at V and 4 bases at J, with 8 bases between. The germline V gene encodes CDR1 LNHNV and CDR2 YYDKDF (reference sequence). This CDR3 region has 12 residues. The DNA for the CDR3 is TGTGCCACCAGCAACGGGATATACGAGCAGTACTTC. Protein product: CATSNGIYEQYF.

V is TRBV2 and J is TRBJ1-2; maybe TRBD1 (5 bases). The germline V and J ends were trimmed by 7 bases and 4 bases, with 16 bases remaining between them. In germline, CDR1 is SNHLY, CDR2 FYNNEI. The CDR3 has 14 amino acids. The CDR3 region has the DNA TGTGCCAGCAACCACGGGAGGGGCAGCTATGGCTACACCTTC. Its protein product is CASNHGRGSYGYTF.

The chain employs TRBV3-1 (or the pseudogene TRBV3-2) and TRBJ2-3; 7 bases are shared with TRBD2. Germline CDR1 reads LGHDT; CDR2 reads YNNKEL (reference sequence). Trimming cost V 6 bases and J 6 bases; bases outside gene matches: 9. This CDR3 spans 14 amino acids. CDR3 coding DNA: TGTGCCAGCAGGGACTCAGCGGGACGGGATACGCAGTATTTT. As protein: CASRDSAGRDTQYF.

The CDR3 DNA sequence: TGTGCCAGCTCACCCCCTTTTGAGCCCCAGCATTTT. Amino acids: CASSPPFEPQHF. The gene calls are TRBV18 and TRBJ1-5, with no clear D. CDR1 is KGHSH and CDR2 is LQKENI in the germline V gene. Trimming stripped 3 bases from V and 8 bases from J, with 8 bases between. The CDR3 covers 12 residues.

The chain links TRBV28 to TRBJ2-1, with TRBD1 matching over 7 bases. J lost 3 bases, V lost 8 bases, and 4 bases had no gene match. Germline V CDR1 and CDR2: MDHEN, SYDVKM. The CDR3 loop spans 13 amino acids. This CDR3 reads CASRDSGYNEQFF. Here the CDR3 DNA reads TGTGCCAGCCGGGACAGTGGCTACAATGAGCAGTTCTTC.

This chain connects TRBV5-8 to TRBJ1-2, with 7 bases fitting TRBD1. The CDR3 consists of 15 residues. The trim removed 0 bases at V and 5 bases at J, leaving 7 bases unmatched. Germline assignment: CDR1 SGHTS and CDR2 YDEGEE. In DNA form, the CDR3 reads TGTGCCAGCAGCTTGGGGGACAGACTATGGTATGGCTACACCTTC. Protein: CASSLGDRLWYGYTF.

The chain recombines TRBV6-5 with TRBJ1-2; D perhaps matches TRBD1 (6 bases). Germline assignment: CDR1 MNHEY and CDR2 SVGAGI. This CDR3 comprises 15 residues. V lost 6 bases, J lost 4 bases, and 18 bases lay in between. CDR3 protein: CASRAWDTPTYGYTF. The DNA for the CDR3 is TGTGCCAGCAGGGCTTGGGACACTCCAACCTATGGCTACACCTTC.

The V call is TRBV29-1, the J call TRBJ2-4, with 10 bases aligning to TRBD2. Germline V lookup: CDR1 SQVTM, CDR2 ANQGSEA. This CDR3 spans 13 amino acids. The V gene end was trimmed by 4 bases and the J gene end by 5 bases; junction bases not matched to a gene: 2. CDR3: CSVGAGGQNIQYF. The CDR3 nucleotides are TGCAGCGTTGGAGCGGGGGGGCAAAACATTCAGTACTTC. The variable domain in full, completed from reference TRBV29-1 and TRBJ2-4, reads SAVISQKPSRDICQRGTSLTIQCQVDSQVTMMFWYRQQPGQSLTLIATANQGSEATYESGFVIDKFPISRPNLTFSTLTVSNMSPEDSSIYLCSVGAGGQNIQYFGAGTRLSVL.

This chain uses TRBV7-9 with TRBJ1-3; 9 positions agree with TRBD1. This CDR3 is 19 amino acids long. V was clipped by 11 bases and J by 8 bases; unmatched bases: 28. Germline CDR1 SEHNR, CDR2 FQNEAQ (reference sequence). CDR3 coding DNA: TGTGCCGTCGTGCGATTCGGGACAGGGTCGTCGGGTGGAAAGGACACCATATATTTT. Translated, it gives CAVVRFGTGSSGGKDTIYF.

The CDR3 bases are TGTGCCACCAGTGATTTGTCTAGCATAGCCGATACGCAGTATTTT. Translation: CATSDLSSIADTQYF. V is TRBV24-1 and J is TRBJ2-3; D might be TRBD2 (5 bases). V shed 0 bases and J shed 6 bases, with 12 bases lying between them. The CDR3 runs to 15 residues. Germline V gene lookup returns CDR1 KGHDR and CDR2 SFDVKD.

The rearrangement joins TRBV7-9 to TRBJ1-1, with TRBD1 matching 10 bases. With V trimmed by 5 bases and J by 7 bases, 4 bases remained unmatched. Germline V gene lookup returns CDR1 SEHNR and CDR2 FQNEAQ (reference sequence). The CDR3 spans 13 residues. CDR3 sequence: CASSTWDRGEAFF. For the CDR3, the DNA is TGTGCCAGCAGCACCTGGGACAGGGGTGAAGCTTTCTTT.

This clone was picked up one time. The junction shows a germline mismatch at one end, possibly a read error. The chain employs TRBV6-5 and TRBJ2-1; 7 nucleotides agree with TRBD2. There are 13 residues in the CDR3. Germline CDR1 reads MNHEY; CDR2 reads SVGAGI. Written as DNA, the CDR3 is TGTGCCAGCAGTAAACACGGGGGGAATGGGCAGTTCTTC. Protein sequence: CASSKHGGNGQFF.

The DNA for the CDR3 is TGTGCCAGCAGCTTAGAACACATGAGGGTCGAGCAGTACTTC. Amino acids: CASSLEHMRVEQYF. This chain uses TRBV11-2 with TRBJ2-7, with a tentative D call TRBD2 (5 bases). CDR3 length equals 14 residues. Germline V gene sequence: CDR1 SGHAT, CDR2 FQNNGV. V was pared by 0 bases and J by 6 bases, with 12 bases between.

This clone showed up just once. The chain couples TRBV5-1 to TRBJ2-1, with a possible D match to TRBD1 (5 bases). The CDR3 is 15 residues long. Germline CDR1 is SGHRS and CDR2 is YFSETQ. V was clipped by 0 bases and J by 1 base, with 8 bases between them. This CDR3 is CASSLGQTSYNEQFF. For the CDR3, the DNA is TGCGCCAGCAGCTTGGGACAGACTTCCTACAATGAGCAGTTCTTC.

The J gene is TRBJ2-2, the V gene TRBV6-6; 7 nucleotides agree with TRBD1. The trim removed 7 bases at V and 4 bases at J, leaving 3 bases unmatched. This CDR3 is built from 13 residues. CDR1 is MNHNY and CDR2 is SVGAGI in the germline V gene (reference sequence). The CDR3 sequence is CASTHRGTGELFF. CDR3 nucleotide sequence: TGTGCCAGCACCCACAGGGGCACCGGGGAGCTGTTTTTT.

The J gene is TRBJ1-1, the V gene TRBV6-5, with D perhaps TRBD1 (6 bases). Germline V gives CDR1 MNHEY, CDR2 SVGAGI. The CDR3 sequence is 12 residues long. The V end was cut by 8 bases, the J end by 3 bases, with 10 bases between. CDR3: CASGDIYTEAFF. DNA of the CDR3: TGTGCCAGCGGGGACATTTACACTGAAGCTTTCTTT.

The chain combines TRBV12-5 with TRBJ2-7, with 10 bases fitting TRBD2. This CDR3 spans 14 amino acids. Germline V gene data show CDR1 as LGHNT and CDR2 as FRNRAP. After removal of 5 bases from V and 2 bases from J, the junction contained 3 bases not matched to a gene. The CDR3 loop reads CASGPSGGAYEQYF. The CDR3 DNA reads as TGTGCTAGTGGTCCAAGCGGGGGGGCCTACGAGCAGTACTTC. The full variable domain, rest sourced from reference TRBV12-5 and TRBJ2-7, is DARVTQTPRHKVTEMGQEVTMRCQPILGHNTVFWYRQTMMQGLELLAYFRNRAPLDDSGMPKDRFSAEMPDATLATLKIQPSEPRDSAVYFCASGPSGGAYEQYFGPGTRLTVT.

The rearrangement links TRBV6-5 to TRBJ2-1; the D gene is possibly TRBD2 (6 bases). The germline gives CDR1 MNHEY, CDR2 SVGAGI. V dropped 10 bases and J dropped 2 bases, with 12 bases sitting between them. The length of the CDR3 is 13 residues. The CDR3 bases are TGTGCCACGGGACTTCCTACCTACAATGAGCAGTTCTTC. Protein product: CATGLPTYNEQFF.

The chain carries TRBV5-8 and TRBJ2-5, with TRBD2 matching 12 bases. The CDR3 runs 16 residues. The V gene's germline CDR1 is SGHTS and CDR2 YDEGEE. The V gene end was trimmed by 0 bases and the J gene end by 3 bases; junction bases not matched to a gene: 3. The CDR3 region has the DNA TGTGCCAGCAGCTTGGCCCGACTAGCGGGAGAAGAGACCCAGTACTTC. It codes for CASSLARLAGEETQYF. Looking up the rest from reference TRBV5-8 and TRBJ2-5 gives the full variable domain: EAGVTQSPTHLIKTRGQQATLRCSPISGHTSVYWYQQALGLGLQFLLWYDEGEERNRGNFPPRFSGRQFPNYSSELNVNALELEDSALYLCASSLARLAGEETQYFGPGTRLLVL.

The J gene is TRBJ1-2, the V gene TRBV27; D not certain. The germline V gene has CDR1 MNHEY and CDR2 SMNVEV (reference sequence). The CDR3 has 14 residues. The V and J ends lost 3 bases and 1 base respectively, with 9 bases between them. The CDR3 DNA reads TGTGCCAGCAGTTTCCTTGAGGGTAACTATGGCTACACCTTC. Protein: CASSFLEGNYGYTF.